This is a list of T cell receptor beta chains from one sample in a study of cytomegalovirus exposure and HLA in healthy donors. Here immunoSEQ multiplex PCR was the method, and the copy in TCRdb shows in-frame clones only, minus some. The table shows roughly 130,000 clones, with roughly 80% occurring only once. Sequencing was performed on PBMCs. The receptors shown here come from a woman in her 50s in good health and CMV-seropositive. The CDR3 runs from the conserved cysteine through the conserved F or W. The order of the fields is V gene, D gene, clone size, J gene, CDR3 protein, CDR3 DNA. The D gene is left open where the match is weak. Rows may omit the clone size; those that give it use once, few, many or a size class.

v_call: TRBV9; d_call: NA; clone_size: NA; j_call: TRBJ1-1; cdr3_aa: CASSPQGLNTEAFF; cdr3_nt: TGTGCCAGCAGCCCCCAGGGATTGAACACTGAAGCTTTCTTT
v_call: TRBV7-9; d_call: TRBD2; clone_size: NA; j_call: TRBJ2-7; cdr3_aa: CASSLGTRGEQYF; cdr3_nt: TGTGCCAGCAGCTTAGGGACTAGAGGCGAGCAGTACTTC
v_call: TRBV19; d_call: TRBD2; clone_size: NA; j_call: TRBJ2-1; cdr3_aa: CASSPGLAGGHYNEQFF; cdr3_nt: TGTGCCAGTAGTCCAGGACTAGCGGGGGGCCATTACAATGAGCAGTTCTTC
v_call: TRBV27; d_call: NA; clone_size: once; j_call: TRBJ2-7; cdr3_aa: CASSFGISYEQYF; cdr3_nt: TGTGCCAGCAGTTTCGGGATATCCTACGAGCAGTACTTC
v_call: TRBV18; d_call: TRBD1; clone_size: NA; j_call: TRBJ1-5; cdr3_aa: CASSPGQNSNQPQHF; cdr3_nt: TGTGCCAGCTCACCGGGACAGAATTCCAATCAGCCCCAGCATTTT
v_call: TRBV6-5; d_call: TRBD1; clone_size: NA; j_call: TRBJ1-2; cdr3_aa: CASRLPGTGDYGYTF; cdr3_nt: TGTGCCAGCAGGCTTCCCGGGACAGGGGACTATGGCTACACCTTC
v_call: TRBV9; d_call: NA; clone_size: few; j_call: TRBJ2-3; cdr3_aa: CASSVAAAGATDTQYF; cdr3_nt: TGTGCCAGCAGCGTAGCCGCGGCAGGGGCCACAGATACGCAGTATTTT
v_call: TRBV7-8; d_call: NA; clone_size: NA; j_call: TRBJ1-4; cdr3_aa: CASSLGFPFTEEGEKLFF; cdr3_nt: TGTGCCAGCAGCTTAGGGTTCCCCTTTACGGAGGAGGGTGAAAAACTGTTTTTT
v_call: TRBV6-5; d_call: TRBD1; clone_size: NA; j_call: TRBJ1-1; cdr3_aa: CASRLGQGNTEAFF; cdr3_nt: TGTGCCAGCAGACTGGGACAGGGGAACACTGAAGCTTTCTTT
v_call: TRBV7-2; d_call: NA; clone_size: NA; j_call: TRBJ1-6; cdr3_aa: CASLSIARGGPLHF; cdr3_nt: TGTGCCAGCCTTTCGATCGCCCGGGGAGGACCCCTCCACTTT
v_call: TRBV7-9; d_call: NA; clone_size: once; j_call: TRBJ2-1; cdr3_aa: CASSSSGGRAYNEQFF; cdr3_nt: TGTGCCAGCAGCTCCTCTGGCGGGCGGGCCTACAATGAGCAGTTCTTC
v_call: TRBV6-1; d_call: NA; clone_size: NA; j_call: TRBJ1-5; cdr3_aa: CASSEDRGIQPQHF; cdr3_nt: TGTGCCAGCAGTGAAGATAGGGGAATTCAGCCCCAGCATTTT
v_call: TRBV9; d_call: NA; clone_size: few; j_call: TRBJ2-5; cdr3_aa: CASTPSGHQSETQYF; cdr3_nt: TGTGCCAGCACCCCCTCGGGACACCAGTCGGAGACCCAGTACTTC
v_call: TRBV7-3; d_call: NA; clone_size: once; j_call: TRBJ2-7; cdr3_aa: CASSLNREYEQYF; cdr3_nt: TGTGCCAGCAGCTTAAACAGGGAATACGAGCAGTACTTC
v_call: TRBV18; d_call: NA; clone_size: few; j_call: TRBJ2-5; cdr3_aa: CASSLAPGEQYF; cdr3_nt: TGTGCCAGCTCCCTCGCCCCGGGGGAACAGTACTTC
v_call: TRBV4-3; d_call: TRBD2; clone_size: once; j_call: TRBJ2-1; cdr3_aa: CASSQDIAGRPHNEQFF; cdr3_nt: TGCGCCAGCAGCCAAGATATAGCGGGGCGGCCGCACAATGAGCAGTTCTTC
v_call: TRBV18; d_call: NA; clone_size: few; j_call: TRBJ1-2; cdr3_aa: CASSPSGDEGYTF; cdr3_nt: TGTGCCAGCTCACCGTCGGGGGATGAAGGCTACACCTTC
v_call: TRBV5-1; d_call: NA; clone_size: NA; j_call: TRBJ2-7; cdr3_aa: CASSLAVNVYEQYF; cdr3_nt: TGCGCCAGCAGCTTGGCGGTCAACGTCTACGAGCAGTACTTC
v_call: TRBV7-9; d_call: NA; clone_size: NA; j_call: TRBJ1-5; cdr3_aa: CASSSETYVRGQPQHF; cdr3_nt: TGTGCCAGCAGCTCTGAGACGTATGTTAGGGGTCAGCCCCAGCATTTT
v_call: TRBV9; d_call: TRBD2; clone_size: NA; j_call: TRBJ2-7; cdr3_aa: CASSPSSGWSSYEQYF; cdr3_nt: TGTGCCAGCAGCCCTAGTAGCGGGTGGAGCTCCTACGAGCAGTACTTC
v_call: TRBV5-1; d_call: NA; clone_size: NA; j_call: TRBJ2-1; cdr3_aa: CASSLEAVGYNGQFF; cdr3_nt: TGCGCCAGCAGCTTGGAGGCGGTAGGTTACAATGGGCAGTTCTTC
v_call: TRBV28; d_call: NA; clone_size: NA; j_call: TRBJ1-2; cdr3_aa: CATLAANAGDYGYTF; cdr3_nt: TGTGCCACGCTCGCCGCCAACGCAGGCGACTATGGCTACACCTTC
v_call: TRBV27; d_call: TRBD1; clone_size: NA; j_call: TRBJ2-7; cdr3_aa: CASSAGRDRGTYEQYF; cdr3_nt: TGTGCCAGCAGTGCAGGCCGGGACAGGGGAACCTACGAGCAGTACTTC
v_call: TRBV6-1; d_call: TRBD1; clone_size: once; j_call: TRBJ1-6; cdr3_aa: CASSGDRGSYSPLHF; cdr3_nt: TGTGCCAGCAGTGGGGACAGGGGGTCGTATTCACCCCTCCACTTT
v_call: TRBV9; d_call: TRBD2; clone_size: NA; j_call: TRBJ2-3; cdr3_aa: CASSPPGLAGQDTQYF; cdr3_nt: TGTGCCAGCAGCCCCCCTGGGCTAGCGGGTCAAGATACGCAGTATTTT